Each of the 5 T cell receptor beta chains below was sequenced from the same sample in a study of shared clonotypes between healthy human individuals. Sequencing used immunoSEQ multiplex PCR; TCRdb keeps in-frame clones, though not all of them. This table has 2 million to 2.5 million clones, approximately 95% appearing once. Sequencing was performed on naive CD4+ T cells sorted from blood. Subset: CD45RA+ positively selected. The receptors derive from a man aged 18 to 30 in good health.

With regard to this clone: The sample has other DNA sequences that encode this CDR3 too. This chain connects TRBV10-3 to TRBJ2-1; the match to TRBD2 covers 7 bases. V lost 0 bases, J lost 2 bases, and 1 base stayed unmatched. CDR3 length: 15 amino acids. Germline V gives CDR1 ENHRY, CDR2 SYGVKD. The CDR3 DNA sequence: TGTGCCATCAGTGAGTCCCGGGAGGCCTACAATGAGCAGTTCTTC. Its protein product is CAISESREAYNEQFF.

The V and J genes are TRBV27 and TRBJ1-6; 8 bases are shared with TRBD1. The germline V gene has CDR1 MNHEY and CDR2 SMNVEV (reference sequence). With V trimmed by 6 bases and J by 10 bases, 17 bases remained unmatched. This CDR3 has 17 amino acids. The DNA of the CDR3 is TGTGCCAGCAGACCATTTATGGTACAGGGGGTTTACTCACCCCTCCACTTT. It encodes CASRPFMVQGVYSPLHF.

This chain joins TRBV5-6 and TRBJ2-4, with 7 bases lining up with TRBD1. Germline assignment: CDR1 SGHDT and CDR2 YYEEEE. The CDR3 is 15 residues long. V lost 2 bases to trimming and J lost 3 bases; unmatched junction nucleotides: 5. The CDR3 sequence is CASSFSDRVKNIQYF. In DNA form, the CDR3 reads TGTGCCAGCAGCTTTTCAGACAGGGTCAAAAACATTCAGTACTTC.

The CDR3 sequence is CASSNISILGGAFF. CDR3 sequence (DNA): TGTGCCAGTAGTAATATCTCAATCCTGGGGGGAGCTTTCTTT. The J gene is TRBJ1-1, the V gene TRBV19; tentative D call: TRBD1 (5 bases). V was shortened by 4 bases and J by 10 bases, with 19 bases between the two germline ends. CDR1 LNHDA and CDR2 SQIVND come from the germline V gene (reference sequence). The CDR3 covers 14 residues.

Regarding this clone: Compared with germline, one end of the junction differs, possibly owing to a read error. This chain connects TRBV7-7 to TRBJ2-3; 8 bases are shared with TRBD2. This CDR3 region has 13 residues. Germline V gives CDR1 SSHAT, CDR2 FNYEAQ (reference sequence). DNA of the CDR3: TGTGCTAGCAGCCTGGGGGGACTAGAGACGCAGTATTTT. It translates to CASSLGGLETQYF. Full variable domain (outside the CDR3, taken from reference TRBV7-7 and TRBJ2-3): GAGVSQSPRYKVTKRGQDVTLRCDPISSHATLYWYQQALGQGPEFLTYFNYEAQPDKSGLPSDRFSAERPEGSISTLTIQRTEQRDSAMYRCASSLGGLETQYFGPGTRLTVL.